Here is one T cell receptor beta chain with its context. The study recruited people aged about 18 to 89 years across under 25 US areas. The study assigned cohorts using participant-reported clinical history. Symptom resolution, clearance, or two negative PCRs marked the recovered donors of Cohort 3. The CDR3 is made up of 14 amino acids. Trimming removed 4 bases from V and 6 bases from J; junction bases left unmatched: 8. Looked up from germline, CDR1 is SGHTA and CDR2 is FQGNSA. The repertoire was sequenced with immunoSEQ multiplex PCR; TCRdb's copy has only in-frame clones and lacks some. The sample consists of around 330,000 clones, over 75% of them appearing once. The sample comes from a study of blood T cell repertoires in COVID-19.

The source of this sequence is a woman aged 40 to 55 who had recovered from COVID-19. The sample consisted of PBMCs or T cells enriched from blood (not recorded which). The chain couples TRBV7-2 to TRBJ2-5, with 7 bases lining up with TRBD2. The CDR3 here is CASSSRSGGKTQYF. The CDR3 coding sequence is TGTGCCAGCAGCTCCCGTTCGGGGGGAAAGACCCAGTACTTC.